This T cell receptor beta chain appears in the sequencing data of a study of T cell changes during pregnancy in multiple sclerosis. Sequencing used immunoSEQ multiplex PCR; TCRdb keeps in-frame clones, though not all of them. The data show tens of thousands of clones, with roughly 94% seen just once and around 0.6% held by the top ten. The germline V and J ends were trimmed by 2 bases and 6 bases, with 12 bases remaining between them. Germline loops: CDR1 SGHDT, CDR2 YYEEEE. The CDR3 contains 13 residues. The chain uses TRBV5-6 and TRBJ2-7; possibly TRBD1 for D (6 bases). Material: CD4+ T cells from peripheral blood mononuclear cells, obtained in the second trimester of pregnancy. The receptor was derived from a female donor with multiple sclerosis, enrolled in a pregnancy study. This CDR3 is CASSLQGAPEQYF. CDR3 in DNA: TGTGCCAGCAGCTTACAGGGTGCCCCCGAGCAGTACTTC. Drawing the rest from reference TRBV5-6 and TRBJ2-7, the complete variable domain is DAGVTQSPTHLIKTRGQQVTLRCSPKSGHDTVSWYQQALGQGPQFIFQYYEEEERQRGNFPDRFSGHQFPNYSSELNVNALLLGDSALYLCASSLQGAPEQYFGPGTRLTVT.